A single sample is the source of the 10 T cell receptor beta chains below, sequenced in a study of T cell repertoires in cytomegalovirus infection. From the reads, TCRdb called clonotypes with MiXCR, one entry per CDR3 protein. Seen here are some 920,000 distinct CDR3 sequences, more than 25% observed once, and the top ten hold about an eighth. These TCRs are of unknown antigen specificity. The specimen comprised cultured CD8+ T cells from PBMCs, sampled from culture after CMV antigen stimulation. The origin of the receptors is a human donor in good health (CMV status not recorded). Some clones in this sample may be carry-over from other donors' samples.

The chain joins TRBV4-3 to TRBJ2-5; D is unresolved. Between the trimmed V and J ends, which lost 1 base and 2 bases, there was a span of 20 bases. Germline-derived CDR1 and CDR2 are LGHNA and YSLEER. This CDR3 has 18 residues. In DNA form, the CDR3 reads TGCGCCAGCAGCCAAGGTGGATGGACGGTCCTGGGGCAAGAGACCCAGTACTTC. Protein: CASSQGGWTVLGQETQYF.

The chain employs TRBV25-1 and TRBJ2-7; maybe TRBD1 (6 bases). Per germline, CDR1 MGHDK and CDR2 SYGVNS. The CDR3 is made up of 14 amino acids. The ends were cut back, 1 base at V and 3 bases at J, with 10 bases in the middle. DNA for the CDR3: TGTGCCAGCAGTGAATCGGGGACAAACTACGAGCAGTACTTC. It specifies CASSESGTNYEQYF.

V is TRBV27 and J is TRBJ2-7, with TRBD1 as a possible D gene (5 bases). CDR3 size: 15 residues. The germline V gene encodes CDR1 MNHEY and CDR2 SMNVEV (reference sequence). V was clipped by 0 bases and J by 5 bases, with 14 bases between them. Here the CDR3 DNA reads TGTGCCAGCAGTTTATCGGTGGGGCGCCTCCACGAGCAGTACTTC. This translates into CASSLSVGRLHEQYF.

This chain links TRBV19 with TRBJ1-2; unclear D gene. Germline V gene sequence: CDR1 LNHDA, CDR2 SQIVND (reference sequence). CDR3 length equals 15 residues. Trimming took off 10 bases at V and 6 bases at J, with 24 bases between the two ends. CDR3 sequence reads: CANSIGFEVRHGYTF. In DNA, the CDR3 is TGTGCCAATAGCATAGGGTTCGAAGTCCGTCATGGCTACACCTTC.

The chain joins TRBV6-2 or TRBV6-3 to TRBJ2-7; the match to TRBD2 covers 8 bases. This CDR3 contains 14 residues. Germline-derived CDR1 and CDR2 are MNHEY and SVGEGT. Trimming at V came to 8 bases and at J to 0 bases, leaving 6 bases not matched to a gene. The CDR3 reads CASSVAGFSYEQYV. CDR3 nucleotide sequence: TGTGCCAGCTCAGTAGCGGGGTTCTCCTACGAGCAGTACGTC.

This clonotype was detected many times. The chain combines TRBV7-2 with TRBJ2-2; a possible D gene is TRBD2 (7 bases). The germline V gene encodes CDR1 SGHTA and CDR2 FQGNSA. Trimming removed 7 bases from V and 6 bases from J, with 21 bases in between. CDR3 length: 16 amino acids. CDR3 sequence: CASTQWAGAKAGELFF. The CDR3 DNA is TGTGCCAGCACCCAGTGGGCGGGGGCCAAGGCCGGGGAGCTGTTTTTT.

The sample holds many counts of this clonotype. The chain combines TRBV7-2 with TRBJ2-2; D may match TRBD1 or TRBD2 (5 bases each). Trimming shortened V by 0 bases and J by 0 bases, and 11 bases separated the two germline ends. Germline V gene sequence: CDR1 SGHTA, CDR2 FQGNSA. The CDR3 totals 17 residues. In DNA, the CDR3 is TGTGCCAGCAGCTTAGCGCCGGGACGGTCGAACACCGGGGAGCTGTTTTTT. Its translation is CASSLAPGRSNTGELFF.

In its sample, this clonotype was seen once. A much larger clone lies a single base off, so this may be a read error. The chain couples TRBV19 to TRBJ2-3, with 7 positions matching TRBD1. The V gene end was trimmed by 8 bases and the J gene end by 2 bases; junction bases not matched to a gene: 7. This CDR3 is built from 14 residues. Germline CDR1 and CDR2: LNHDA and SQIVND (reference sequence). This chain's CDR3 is CASREGASTDTQYF. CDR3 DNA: TGTGCCAGTCGTGAGGGGGCCTCCACAGATACGCAGTATTTT.

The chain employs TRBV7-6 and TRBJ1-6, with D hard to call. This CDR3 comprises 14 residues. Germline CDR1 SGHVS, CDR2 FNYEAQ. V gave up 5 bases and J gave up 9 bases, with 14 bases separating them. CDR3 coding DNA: TGTGCCAGCAGCCAGACGGGAGAAGGTTCACCCCTCCACTTT. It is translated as CASSQTGEGSPLHF.

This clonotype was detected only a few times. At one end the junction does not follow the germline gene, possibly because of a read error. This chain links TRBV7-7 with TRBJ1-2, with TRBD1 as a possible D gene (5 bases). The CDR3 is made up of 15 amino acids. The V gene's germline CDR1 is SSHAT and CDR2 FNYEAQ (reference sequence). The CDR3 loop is CASSATEGRSYGYTF. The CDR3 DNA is TGTGCTAGCAGCGCAACAGAGGGGCGGTCCTATGGCTACACCTTC. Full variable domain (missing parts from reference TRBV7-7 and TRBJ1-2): GAGVSQSPRYKVTKRGQDVTLRCDPISSHATLYWYQQALGQGPEFLTYFNYEAQPDKSGLPSDRFSAERPEGSISTLTIQRTEQRDSAMYRCASSATEGRSYGYTFGSGTRLTVV.